A selection of T cell receptor beta chains follows, all from one sample in a study of naive and memory T cell subsets. TCRdb processed the UMI-ligation and nested PCR reads anew with MiXCR; each CDR3 protein has one entry. The profile shows 95,000 to 110,000 distinct CDR3 sequences, around 13% of them singletons. Input material: naive CD8+ T cells from blood. All receptors come from a human donor in good health. CDR3s include the opening cysteine and the closing phenylalanine or tryptophan. D genes are given only for firm matches. A clone size is listed for some rows: how often the clone was seen (once, few, many), or a class if it is expanded.

>TRBJ1-1|-|-|TRBV6-2/TRBV6-3
CASRVGQCTEAFF
TGTGCCAGCAGGGTAGGACAGTGCACTGAAGCTTTCTTT
>TRBJ2-4|-|many|TRBV19
CASSIEAVGVKNIQYF
TGTGCCAGTAGTATAGAGGCAGTTGGTGTCAAAAACATTCAGTACTTC
>TRBJ2-5|TRBD2|many|TRBV4-3
CASSHRTGTSGDQETQYF
TGCGCCAGCAGCCACCGGACCGGGACTAGCGGGGACCAAGAGACCCAGTACTTC
>TRBJ2-1|-|few|TRBV6-2/TRBV6-3
CASSPSYRHSEQFF
TGTGCCAGCAGTCCCTCTTACAGACATTCCGAGCAGTTCTTC
>TRBJ2-3|TRBD1|-|TRBV3-1
CASSQEGGMKITDTQYF
TGTGCCAGCAGCCAAGAAGGGGGCATGAAGATCACAGATACGCAGTATTTT
>TRBJ1-2|-|few|TRBV12-3/TRBV12-4
CASSLTLNYGYTF
TGTGCCAGCAGTTTAACACTGAACTATGGCTACACCTTC
>TRBJ2-1|TRBD2|many|TRBV20-1
CTASGGEYNEQFF
TGCACCGCAAGCGGGGGGGAGTACAATGAGCAGTTCTTC
>TRBJ2-3|TRBD2|few|TRBV27
CASTESGRSTDTQYF
TGTGCCAGCACCGAGAGCGGGAGAAGCACAGATACGCAGTATTTT
>TRBJ1-1|-|-|TRBV29-1
CSVGPTLNTEAFF
TGCAGCGTGGGACCGACCCTGAACACTGAAGCTTTCTTT
>TRBJ2-7|TRBD1|-|TRBV7-9
CASSSTGGRFNEQYF
TGTGCCAGCAGTTCAACAGGGGGCAGGTTTAACGAGCAGTACTTC
>TRBJ2-7|-|many|TRBV4-2
CASSHADAGAYEQYF
TGTGCCAGCAGCCATGCCGACGCGGGCGCCTACGAGCAGTACTTC
>TRBJ2-5|-|few|TRBV12-3/TRBV12-4
CASSFSAGLETQYF
TGTGCCAGCAGTTTTAGCGCAGGGTTAGAGACCCAGTACTTC
>TRBJ2-5|TRBD1|many|TRBV4-3
CASSQEVGGQGDSETQYF
TGCGCCAGCAGCCAAGAGGTTGGGGGACAGGGAGATTCGGAGACCCAGTACTTC
>TRBJ1-2|TRBD1|-|TRBV4-3
CASSHDGTGRGSNYGYTF
TGCGCCAGCAGCCACGACGGGACAGGACGCGGTTCTAACTATGGCTACACCTTC